These T cell receptor beta chains were read from a single sample in a study of T cells after posttransplantation cyclophosphamide. Clones were sequenced by immunoSEQ multiplex PCR, and TCRdb holds only the in-frame ones, with some missing. This sample carries more than 35,000 clones, none of them present only once. Sequenced: PBMCs. The receptors derive from a man aged 50 to 60 in good health, CMV-negative, and a related stem cell transplant donor. Both conserved end residues are part of each CDR3. The order of the fields is V gene, clone size, D gene, J gene, CDR3 protein, CDR3 DNA. The D gene is left open where the match is weak. Size values are once, few and many counts, or a class for expanded clones, and some rows have none.

TRBV5-1,many,TRBD2,TRBJ2-1,CASSWTSGGAREQFF,TGCGCCAGCAGCTGGACTAGCGGGGGGGCCAGGGAGCAGTTCTTC
TRBV7-9,NA,NA,TRBJ2-7,CASSLDNFSYEQYF,TGTGCCAGCAGCCTCGACAACTTCTCCTACGAGCAGTACTTC
TRBV6-6,many,TRBD1,TRBJ2-1,CASRRTGDEQFF,TGTGCCAGCAGAAGGACAGGCGATGAGCAGTTCTTC
TRBV4-2,many,NA,TRBJ1-1,CASSQDSGGNTEAFF,TGTGCCAGCAGCCAAGATTCAGGAGGGAACACTGAAGCTTTCTTT
TRBV27,many,NA,TRBJ2-1,CASRPGTSGIYYNEQFF,TGTGCCAGCAGACCCGGGACATCGGGAATTTACTACAATGAGCAGTTCTTC
TRBV4-3,many,NA,TRBJ1-3,CASSQLGGFGSGNTIYF,TGCGCCAGCAGCCAACTCGGGGGGTTCGGCTCTGGAAACACCATATATTTT
TRBV6-5,many,NA,TRBJ2-7,CASSATTGYEQYF,TGTGCCAGCAGTGCCACGACAGGATACGAGCAGTACTTC
TRBV7-9,many,TRBD1,TRBJ1-6,CASSRLKGQGFNSPLHF,TGTGCCAGCAGCCGCCTTAAAGGACAGGGGTTCAATTCACCCCTCCACTTT
TRBV7-9,few,NA,TRBJ1-2,CASGGETNYGCTF,TGTGCCAGCGGAGGGGAGACTAACTATGGCTGCACCTTC
TRBV27,NA,NA,TRBJ2-1,CASSFGQGGDNEQFF,TGTGCCAGCAGTTTCGGACAGGGAGGGGACAATGAGCAGTTCTTC
TRBV12-5,many,NA,TRBJ2-3,CASGLYGGPATDTQYF,TGTGCTAGTGGTTTGTACGGGGGGCCGGCCACAGATACGCAGTATTTT
TRBV9,NA,NA,TRBJ2-3,CASSVEHRTDTQYF,TGTGCCAGCAGCGTAGAACATCGCACAGATACGCAGTATTTT
TRBV6-6,many,NA,TRBJ2-7,CASSYSRGAAFEQYF,TGTGCCAGCAGTTACTCTCGGGGGGCCGCCTTCGAGCAGTACTTC
TRBV14,many,TRBD1,TRBJ1-1,CASSQSGGTEAFF,TGTGCCAGCAGCCAGTCAGGGGGCACTGAAGCTTTCTTT
TRBV7-9,many,TRBD1,TRBJ2-5,CASSRGTGQETQYF,TGTGCCAGCAGCCGTGGGACAGGGCAAGAGACCCAGTACTTC
TRBV2,many,NA,TRBJ2-5,CATRTNSETQYF,TGTGCCACTCGAACTAATTCCGAGACCCAGTACTTC
TRBV15,many,TRBD2,TRBJ2-1,CATSPPKGTSSYNEQFF,TGTGCCACCAGCCCCCCCAAAGGGACTAGCTCCTACAATGAGCAGTTCTTC
TRBV4-3,many,NA,TRBJ1-2,CASSQGPWGGGAYGYTF,TGCGCCAGCAGCCAAGGGCCCTGGGGCGGGGGCGCCTATGGCTACACCTTC
TRBV7-3,many,NA,TRBJ1-1,CASSLSGSPEAFF,TGTGCCAGCAGCTTATCAGGGTCCCCTGAAGCTTTCTTT
TRBV7-2,many,TRBD2,TRBJ2-7,CASSLFGGGGYEQYF,TGTGCCAGCAGCTTATTCGGCGGGGGAGGCTACGAGCAGTACTTC
TRBV11-2,many,NA,TRBJ1-3,CASNSLGNSGNTIYF,TGTGCCAGCAACAGTCTCGGGAACTCTGGAAACACCATATATTTT
TRBV19,few,TRBD1,TRBJ2-3,CASSARDRGSTDTQYF,TGTGCCAGTAGTGCCCGGGACAGGGGTTCTACAGATACGCAGTATTTT
TRBV2,many,NA,TRBJ2-1,CASSVVGGAPYNEQFF,TGTGCCAGCAGTGTGGTGGGGGGGGCCCCCTACAATGAGCAGTTCTTC
TRBV29-1,many,TRBD2,TRBJ2-7,CSVGLAGETYEQYF,TGCAGCGTTGGACTAGCGGGAGAAACCTACGAGCAGTACTTC
TRBV18,many,TRBD1,TRBJ1-5,CASSRDRTSNQPQHF,TGTGCCAGCTCACGGGACAGGACGAGCAATCAGCCCCAGCATTTT
TRBV18,many,NA,TRBJ1-4,CASSPPSAGLGKKLFF,TGTGCCAGCTCACCACCGTCAGCAGGGTTAGGGAAAAAACTGTTTTTT
TRBV30,few,NA,TRBJ2-7,CAWSLGSGDYEQYF,TGTGCCTGGAGTCTGGGTTCGGGGGACTACGAGCAGTACTTC
TRBV18,many,NA,TRBJ1-5,CASSGLGGSNQPQHF,TGTGCCAGCTCGGGCTTGGGGGGTAGCAATCAGCCCCAGCATTTT
TRBV19,many,TRBD1,TRBJ2-1,CASRTGSRQFF,TGTGCCAGTAGGACAGGGAGTAGGCAGTTCTTC
TRBV10-2,many,NA,TRBJ2-7,CASSENRRSYEQYF,TGCGCCAGCAGTGAAAACAGGCGCTCCTACGAGCAGTACTTC
TRBV11-3,many,NA,TRBJ2-2,CASSPQDTGELFF,TGTGCCAGCAGCCCACAGGACACCGGGGAGCTGTTTTTT
TRBV6-5,many,NA,TRBJ2-7,CASSFFRSAGHEQYF,TGTGCCAGCAGTTTCTTTCGTTCGGCGGGGCACGAGCAGTACTTC
TRBV19,many,NA,TRBJ1-1,CASSTTDSTEAFF,TGTGCCAGTAGTACCACGGACAGCACTGAAGCTTTCTTT
TRBV9,many,TRBD2,TRBJ2-7,CASSKSTSGGGLTYEQYF,TGTGCCAGCAGCAAATCGACTAGCGGGGGGGGCCTTACCTACGAGCAGTACTTC
TRBV2,NA,NA,TRBJ2-3,CASSEGWLATDTQYF,TGTGCCAGCAGTGAAGGATGGCTAGCTACAGATACGCAGTATTTT
TRBV29-1,NA,NA,TRBJ2-7,CSVGEWSYEQYF,TGCAGCGTTGGGGAGTGGTCCTACGAGCAGTACTTC
TRBV7-6,many,NA,TRBJ1-5,CASSPGSNQPQHF,TGTGCCAGCAGCCCCGGTAGCAATCAGCCCCAGCATTTT
TRBV7-9,many,TRBD1,TRBJ1-2,CASRLGRDRNGYTF,TGTGCCAGCAGACTCGGACGGGACAGGAATGGCTACACCTTC
TRBV2,many,TRBD2,TRBJ2-7,CASSERPPGASGGPPYEQYF,TGTGCCAGCAGTGAAAGGCCCCCGGGGGCTAGCGGGGGACCTCCCTACGAGCAGTACTTC
TRBV19,many,TRBD1,TRBJ2-7,CASSIDSRTGVPYEQYF,TGTGCCAGTAGTATAGACTCCAGGACAGGGGTACCCTACGAGCAGTACTTC
TRBV18,few,TRBD1,TRBJ2-5,CASSPDLSYFPGQGAGETQYF,TGTGCCAGCTCACCGGATTTATCGTATTTCCCGGGACAGGGGGCTGGAGAGACCCAGTACTTC
TRBV7-2,many,NA,TRBJ2-6,CASSSPVLSGANVLTF,TGTGCCAGCAGCTCTCCCGTTCTATCTGGGGCCAACGTCCTGACTTTC
TRBV4-3,many,NA,TRBJ2-2,CASSHEMGHGTGELFF,TGCGCCAGCAGCCATGAAATGGGACACGGGACCGGGGAGCTGTTTTTT
TRBV29-1,many,NA,TRBJ1-2,CSVDGTVGYGYTF,TGCAGCGTGGACGGGACTGTGGGCTATGGCTACACCTTC
TRBV2,few,TRBD2,TRBJ2-5,CASSGKLAGGGGEQYF,TGTGCCAGCAGCGGTAAACTAGCGGGGGGCGGAGGGGAGCAGTACTTC
TRBV25-1,many,NA,TRBJ1-3,CASSDGGGRSGNTIYF,TGTGCCAGCAGTGACGGCGGCGGCCGCTCTGGAAACACCATATATTTT
TRBV4-2,many,TRBD1,TRBJ1-4,CASSQQGAPNEKLFF,TGTGCCAGCAGCCAACAGGGGGCGCCTAATGAAAAACTGTTTTTT
TRBV27,NA,NA,TRBJ2-2,CASSYYTGELFF,TGTGCCAGCAGTTACTACACCGGGGAGCTGTTTTTT